The 20 T cell receptor beta chains given below trace back to one sample, sequenced in a study of blood T cells in healthy people across ages (dated by TCRdb to the mid-2010s). The library came from 5' RACE. TCRdb lists the instrument as Illumina HiSeq 2500. A second PCR of roughly 6 to 11 cycles was run with a J-beta primer mix and a sample-barcoded 5' primer. In TCRdb, the public reads were trimmed at Q25 with fastp and aligned with MiXCR, with productive beta chains retained. Each entry merges the rows of one CDR3 protein and shows their most common DNA and genes. A total of 650,000 to 1,000,000 distinct CDR3 sequences appear in this sample, 35% to 40% of them only once. The ten largest clones capture 13% of the sample. Source material: blood. The origin of the receptors is a man between 18 and 29 years old in good health.

The V call is TRBV27, the J call TRBJ2-7; D gene uncertain. The V gene's germline CDR1 is MNHEY and CDR2 SMNVEV (reference sequence). V was shortened by 5 bases and J by 2 bases, with 10 bases between the two germline ends. There are 13 residues in the CDR3. The CDR3 nucleotides are TGTGCCAGCAGTGCAGGTGGCCCCTACGAGCAGTACTTC. Amino acid sequence: CASSAGGPYEQYF.

As to this clonotype: A much larger clone lies a single base off, so this may be a read error. The chain links TRBV10-2 to TRBJ2-5, with D tentatively TRBD2 (6 bases). In germline, CDR1 is WSHSY, CDR2 SAAADI. The V and J ends lost 4 bases and 11 bases respectively, with 23 bases between them. The CDR3 is 15 residues long. The CDR3: CASSGVAERYNEQYF. CDR3 DNA: TGCGCCAGCAGTGGGGTAGCGGAACGATACAATGAGCAGTACTTC.

Concerning this clonotype itself: The junction does not match germline at one end; this may be a read error. The chain recombines TRBV7-8 with TRBJ2-1; a possible D gene is TRBD1 (6 bases). Germline-derived CDR1 and CDR2 are SGHVS and FQNEAQ. The CDR3 consists of 13 residues. As DNA, the CDR3 is TGTGCCAGCGGGACACAGAGATACAATGAGCGGTTCTTC. Its translation: CASGTQRYNERFF.

The chain employs TRBV2 and TRBJ2-4; TRBD1 aligns across 7 bases. Looked up from germline, CDR1 is SNHLY and CDR2 is FYNNEI. The CDR3 has 14 residues. V shed 5 bases and J 6 bases; nucleotides not matched to a gene: 7. The CDR3 coding sequence is TGTGCCAGCAGTCGGACAGGAACCTTAAACATTCAGTACTTC. Residues: CASSRTGTLNIQYF.

This clonotype came up many times. The chain joins TRBV12-3 or TRBV12-4 to TRBJ2-3; possible D gene TRBD2, 6 bases. CDR3 length: 14 residues. The ends were cut back, 6 bases at V and 6 bases at J, with 16 bases in the middle. For the CDR3, the DNA is TGTGCCAGCAGCCCTAACCGGGACTCCGATACGCAGTATTTT. It specifies CASSPNRDSDTQYF.

V and J are TRBV28 and TRBJ2-7; perhaps TRBD1 as D (6 bases). This CDR3 spans 14 amino acids. Germline assignment: CDR1 MDHEN and CDR2 SYDVKM. The CDR3 is CAATRGPIPGEQYF. CDR3 nucleotide sequence: TGTGCAGCAACCAGGGGCCCCATACCAGGCGAGCAGTACTTC.

This clonotype has just a few counts. The rearrangement uses TRBV7-6 and TRBJ2-7; weak D call: TRBD1 (6 bases). Trimming took off 1 base at V and 2 bases at J, with 12 bases between the two ends. The CDR3 length is 15 residues. Germline CDR1 SGHVS, CDR2 FNYEAQ. This CDR3 reads CASSLGQGPAYEQYF. The CDR3 DNA reads as TGTGCCAGCAGCTTAGGCCAGGGGCCTGCCTACGAGCAGTACTTC.

This chain uses TRBV12-3 or TRBV12-4 with TRBJ1-4; TRBD1 matches at 7 bases. This CDR3 has 14 amino acids. The V segment lost 6 bases and the J segment 8 bases; nucleotides outside the gene matches: 9. CDR3 sequence: CASSLQGTTEKLFF. The CDR3 nucleotides are TGTGCCAGCAGCCTACAGGGGACGACGGAAAAACTGTTTTTT.

The rearrangement links TRBV6-5 to TRBJ2-1; D could derive from TRBD1 or TRBD2 (5 bases each). The V gene lost 2 bases and the J gene lost 5 bases, with 13 bases spanning the gap. The CDR3 is 15 amino acids. CDR1 and CDR2 from the germline V gene are MNHEY and SVGAGI. CDR3 amino acids: CASSYPGTVNNEQFF. The CDR3 DNA sequence: TGTGCCAGCAGTTACCCCGGGACGGTTAACAATGAGCAGTTCTTC.

The chain has TRBV28 and TRBJ2-3; 11 bases line up with TRBD2. From germline, CDR1 is MDHEN and CDR2 SYDVKM. Losses at the gene ends were 2 bases for V and 0 bases for J; bases not matched to a gene: 10. The CDR3 is made up of 19 amino acids. CDR3 region: CASSLGLAGLLGSTDTQYF. Written as DNA, the CDR3 is TGTGCCAGCAGTTTAGGACTAGCGGGCCTGCTCGGCAGCACAGATACGCAGTATTTT.

A note on this clonotype: This may be a read error: a much more frequent sequence differs by one nucleotide. This rearrangement joins TRBV12-3 or TRBV12-4 to TRBJ2-3, with 9 bases matching TRBD2. This CDR3 is built from 14 residues. The CDR3 DNA follows: TGTGCCAGCACCCCGGGACTAGCAACAGATGCGCAGTATTTT. This gives the protein CASTPGLATDAQYF.

This clonotype showed up just a few times. The chain combines TRBV5-1 with TRBJ2-1; TRBD2 is a possible D gene (5 bases). The ends were cut back, 2 bases at V and 1 base at J, with 10 bases in the middle. The CDR3 spans 15 residues. CDR1 SGHRS and CDR2 YFSETQ come from the germline V gene. The CDR3 is CASSLQRGSYNEQFF. The CDR3 DNA sequence: TGCGCCAGCAGCTTACAACGGGGATCCTACAATGAGCAGTTCTTC.

The chain joins TRBV21-1 to TRBJ2-7. TRBV21-1 is an annotated pseudogene. The CDR3 loop spans 17 amino acids. CDR3 in amino acids: CASSQGDEQPARYEQYF. The DNA for the CDR3 is TGTGCCAGCAGCCAAGGGGATGAACAGCCGGCTCGGTACGAGCAGTACTTC.

This clonotype showed up just a few times. This chain connects TRBV7-2 to TRBJ1-2; TRBD1 matches 7 bases. The CDR3 totals 14 residues. V was clipped by 8 bases and J by 6 bases; unmatched bases: 12. Per the germline V gene, CDR1 is SGHTA and CDR2 is FQGNSA. CDR3 loop: CASVSGRGSNGYTF. For the CDR3, the DNA is TGTGCCAGCGTCTCGGGCAGGGGGTCCAATGGCTACACCTTC.

This clonotype has at least ten counts. The chain links TRBV4-2 to TRBJ1-4; D is unclear. The CDR3 has 15 amino acids. CDR1 is LGHNA and CDR2 is YNFKEQ in the germline V gene. With 3 bases removed from V and 5 bases from J, the gap between germline ends came to 13 bases. Here the CDR3 DNA reads TGTGCCAGCAGCCAGTTCCTCGGGGAGAATGAAAAACTGTTTTTT. It codes for CASSQFLGENEKLFF.

V usage is TRBV18 and J usage is TRBJ2-6, with a tentative D call TRBD1 (6 bases). V shed 8 bases and J shed 0 bases, with 17 bases lying between them. The CDR3 is made up of 17 amino acids. CDR1 and CDR2 (germline): KGHSH, LQKENI. For the CDR3, the DNA is TGTGCCAGCGGGCTCCGGGACACTCGCTCTGGGGCCAACGTCCTGACTTTC. Its translation: CASGLRDTRSGANVLTF.

The table lists this clonotype with a few counts. The CDR3 DNA reads TGCGCCAGCAGCCAAGCTAGGACTAGCGCGAATGAGCAGTTCTTC. This translates into CASSQARTSANEQFF. The chain carries TRBV4-1 and TRBJ2-1; 9 bases line up with TRBD2. V trimming: 1 base; J trimming: 7 bases; junction bases outside the gene matches: 5. The CDR3 loop spans 15 amino acids. Germline V gives CDR1 MGHRA, CDR2 YSYEKL.

Only a few counts were recorded for this clonotype. The chain couples TRBV28 to TRBJ1-4, with D unresolved. The CDR3 covers 14 residues. Germline CDR1 reads MDHEN; CDR2 reads SYDVKM. Trimming took 3 bases from V and 8 from J, leaving 13 bases between them. The CDR3, as DNA: TGTGCCAGCAGTTTTCAGGAATTGAAAGAAAAACTGTTTTTT. This encodes CASSFQELKEKLFF.

This clonotype has at least ten counts. The chain recombines TRBV7-2 with TRBJ2-7; D is unclear. The CDR3 consists of 13 residues. Germline CDR1 reads SGHTA; CDR2 reads FQGNSA. V was clipped by 1 base and J by 5 bases, with 9 bases between them. CDR3 DNA sequence: TGTGCCAGCAGCTTAGGACGGGTTAACGAGCAGTACTTC. Amino acid sequence: CASSLGRVNEQYF.

A word on this clonotype: A much bigger clone sits one base away, suggesting this may be a read error. It is unclear where the CDR3 begins or ends on the DNA, so no DNA is shown, and the CDR3 is as TCRdb lists it. The chain couples TRBV20-1 to TRBJ2-4; no check of the table's D call, TRBD2, against the DNA was made. With termini counted, the CDR3 has 14 amino acids. CDR1 and CDR2 (germline): DFQATT, SNEGSKA (reference sequence). The CDR3 loop reads CSAQDPDYGCEQYF.